This TCR beta chain was captured by sequencing in a study of graft-versus-host responses after intestinal transplantation. Study background: Recipients had transplants, and these were multivisceral, liver-intestinal, or isolated intestinal. Anti-thymocyte globulin induction, then tacrolimus and steroids for 3 to 4 years, went to all recipients.

With respect to this clone: Its antigen is undetermined.

Here immunoSEQ multiplex PCR was the method, and the copy in TCRdb shows in-frame clones only, minus some. The table records 50,000 to 80,000 clones, 90% of them present only once. CDR3 length: 14 amino acids. Trimming cost V 6 bases and J 4 bases; bases outside gene matches: 7. Germline V gene lookup returns CDR1 SNHLY and CDR2 FYNNEI. Broader study findings: Some patients had graft-donor T cell macrochimerism, and their allografts showed high graft-versus-host to host-versus-graft clonal ratios.

This sequence originates from a human donor who was the organ donor for an intestinal transplant. V gene TRBV2 combines with J gene TRBJ1-1; 8 positions match TRBD1. Sample: unstimulated CD8+ T cells sorted from spleen or lymph node cells, taken before transplant. The CDR3 sequence: CASRDRAMGTEAFF. The CDR3 coding sequence is TGTGCCAGCAGGGACAGGGCAATGGGCACTGAAGCTTTCTTT. Variable domain in full (rest from reference TRBV2 and TRBJ1-1): EPEVTQTPSHQVTQMGQEVILRCVPISNHLYFYWYRQILGQKVEFLVSFYNNEISEKSEIFDDQFSVERPDGSNFTLKIRSTKLEDSAMYFCASRDRAMGTEAFFGQGTRLTVV.